One sample yielded the 31 T cell receptor beta chains listed below, sequenced in a study of blood T cell repertoires in COVID-19. Clones were sequenced by immunoSEQ multiplex PCR, and TCRdb holds only the in-frame ones, with some missing. Of 310,000 or so clones listed, about 89% are singletons. The sequenced sample was peripheral blood. The receptors here all came from a man younger than 35 who had recovered from COVID-19.

The chain uses TRBV12-5 and TRBJ1-1, with a weak D call TRBD1 (5 bases). The CDR3 extends over 15 amino acids. V lost 6 bases to trimming and J lost 3 bases, with 17 bases between them. Germline CDR1 reads LGHNT; CDR2 reads FRNRAP. CDR3 sequence (DNA): TGTGCTAGTGGCCCGGGGGGGACCAGGGACACTGAAGCTTTCTTT. Encoded protein: CASGPGGTRDTEAFF.

The rearrangement joins TRBV11-3 to TRBJ2-1; maybe TRBD2 (6 bases). Germline V CDR1 and CDR2: SGHNT, YENEEA. V gave up 4 bases and J gave up 10 bases, with 11 bases separating them. This CDR3 comprises 12 residues. The CDR3 nucleotides read TGTGCCAGCAGCTCGACTAGAGAAGAGCAGTTCTTC. As protein: CASSSTREEQFF. The full variable domain, its missing parts supplied by reference TRBV11-3 and TRBJ2-1, is EAGVVQSPRYKIIEKKQPVAFWCNPISGHNTLYWYLQNLGQGPELLIRYENEEAVDDSQLPKDRFSAERLKGVDSTLKIQPAELGDSAVYLCASSSTREEQFFGPGTRLTVL.

This sequence joins TRBV5-1 and TRBJ1-5; 8 bases align to TRBD1. V shed 2 bases and J 6 bases; nucleotides not matched to a gene: 4. Germline V gene data show CDR1 as SGHRS and CDR2 as YFSETQ. CDR3 size: 14 residues. CDR3 nucleotide sequence: TGCGCCAGCAGCTTCGGACAGGGCGGTCAGCCCCAGCATTTT. Encoded protein: CASSFGQGGQPQHF.

The chain employs TRBV5-4 and TRBJ2-7; D is ambiguous. The CDR3 has 15 amino acids. The germline V gene has CDR1 SGHNT and CDR2 YYREEE (reference sequence). Trimming removed 0 bases at V and 5 bases at J, with 15 bases between. CDR3 in DNA: TGTGCCAGCAGCTTGGAACAGACCCGCCAGGACGAGCAGTACTTC. Its protein product is CASSLEQTRQDEQYF.

The chain couples TRBV6-1 to TRBJ2-5; the D gene is possibly TRBD1 (6 bases). V lost 1 base and J 5 bases, leaving 14 bases between the germline ends. The CDR3 spans 15 residues. Germline values: CDR1 MNHNS, CDR2 SASEGT. The CDR3 loop reads CASSEVVGAGETQYF. DNA of the CDR3: TGTGCCAGCAGTGAAGTGGTGGGGGCAGGGGAGACCCAGTACTTC.

This chain connects TRBV3-1 (or the pseudogene TRBV3-2) to TRBJ1-4, with TRBD1 identical over 9 bases. Germline-derived CDR1 and CDR2 are LGHDT and YNNKEL (reference sequence). With 2 bases clipped from V and 11 bases from J, the junction kept 12 bases outside the gene matches. The CDR3 runs 16 residues. This CDR3 is CASSQQPGQGMGKLFF. The CDR3, as DNA: TGTGCCAGCAGCCAACAACCGGGACAGGGCATGGGGAAACTGTTTTTT.

V gene TRBV3-1 (or the pseudogene TRBV3-2) combines with J gene TRBJ1-1; D not resolved. The CDR3 consists of 15 residues. Germline-derived CDR1 and CDR2 are LGHDT and YNNKEL (reference sequence). V was shortened by 1 base and J by 4 bases, with 13 bases between the two germline ends. The CDR3, as DNA: TGTGCCAGCAGCCAAGGAACGGGGTCGGGCACTGAAGCTTTCTTT. Residues: CASSQGTGSGTEAFF.

This rearrangement joins TRBV3-1 (or the pseudogene TRBV3-2) to TRBJ2-1, with 11 positions matching TRBD2. CDR1 is LGHDT and CDR2 is YNNKEL in the germline V gene (reference sequence). V lost 2 bases and J lost 5; bases outside the gene matches: 11. The CDR3 is 18 amino acids. CDR3 bases: TGTGCCAGCAGCCAACGTCCCCCCGGGACTAGCGGTAACAATGAGCAGTTCTTC. Encoded protein: CASSQRPPGTSGNNEQFF.

The chain carries TRBV11-3 and TRBJ2-2; TRBD2 aligns across 7 bases. Trimming took 1 base from V and 5 from J; bases not matched to a gene: 13. The length of the CDR3 is 18 residues. Germline loops: CDR1 SGHNT, CDR2 YENEEA. The CDR3 loop reads CASSLGSSGHTRTGELFF. The CDR3 coding sequence is TGTGCCAGCAGCTTAGGATCTAGCGGACATACACGGACCGGGGAGCTGTTTTTT.

CDR3 in DNA: TGTGCCAGCAGCTTTTCACTAGCGGGGCCCATCGTTCAGTACTTC. This gives the protein CASSFSLAGPIVQYF. The chain couples TRBV7-2 to TRBJ2-4; 10 bases map to TRBD2. V lost 3 bases and J lost 11; bases outside the gene matches: 10. Germline V gives CDR1 SGHTA, CDR2 FQGNSA. The CDR3 contains 15 residues.

This chain links TRBV6-5 with TRBJ2-5; D is undetermined. The V end was cut by 4 bases, the J end by 2 bases, with 11 bases between. Per the germline V gene, CDR1 is MNHEY and CDR2 is SVGAGI. CDR3 length equals 14 residues. CDR3 sequence (DNA): TGTGCCAGCAGTTTGTCTCAGGTTCAAGAGACCCAGTACTTC. It specifies CASSLSQVQETQYF.

To note about this clone: Other nucleotide sequences in the sample specify the same CDR3. J is TRBJ2-3 and V is TRBV5-1, with 7 nucleotides matching TRBD1. Germline trimming cut 4 bases from V and 2 bases from J; bases unmatched to any gene: 4. The length of the CDR3 is 14 residues. Germline CDR1 and CDR2: SGHRS and YFSETQ. DNA for the CDR3: TGCGCCAGCAGCCCCGGGACAGTCACAGATACGCAGTATTTT. Amino acids: CASSPGTVTDTQYF.

This sequence joins TRBV5-6 and TRBJ2-7; 9 bases line up with TRBD2. V lost 7 bases to trimming and J lost 2 bases; unmatched junction nucleotides: 7. CDR1 is SGHDT, CDR2 YYEEEE, per germline. There are 14 residues in the CDR3. The CDR3 bases are TGTGCCAGCCGACTGCGGGGGGGTCCCTACGAGCAGTACTTC. Protein sequence: CASRLRGGPYEQYF.

This chain uses TRBV14 with TRBJ2-2, with D unresolved. Germline-derived CDR1 and CDR2 are SGHDN and FVKESK. The CDR3 runs 14 residues. V lost 4 bases, J lost 4 bases, and 10 bases lay in between. CDR3 in DNA: TGTGCCAGCAGCCGTCTCAGAGGCACCGGGGAGCTGTTTTTT. Protein sequence: CASSRLRGTGELFF. Drawing the rest from reference TRBV14 and TRBJ2-2, the complete variable domain is EAGVTQFPSHSVIEKGQTVTLRCDPISGHDNLYWYRRVMGKEIKFLLHFVKESKQDESGMPNNRFLAERTGGTYSTLKVQPAELEDSGVYFCASSRLRGTGELFFGEGSRLTVL.

This chain links TRBV5-4 with TRBJ2-3; 7 bases match TRBD1. CDR3 length: 15 amino acids. V was pared by 1 base and J by 2 bases, with 4 bases of the junction left unmatched. Germline assignment: CDR1 SGHNT and CDR2 YYREEE (reference sequence). CDR3 sequence reads: CASSLTGVITDTQYF. The CDR3 DNA reads as TGTGCCAGCAGCTTGACAGGGGTCATCACAGATACGCAGTATTTT.

This chain connects TRBV6-5 to TRBJ2-7, with TRBD2 identical over 10 bases. Losses at the gene ends were 8 bases for V and 2 bases for J; bases not matched to a gene: 6. Germline V gene sequence: CDR1 MNHEY, CDR2 SVGAGI. The length of the CDR3 is 14 residues. CDR3 loop: CASALAGGPYEQYF. The CDR3 region has the DNA TGTGCCAGCGCCTTAGCGGGAGGCCCCTACGAGCAGTACTTC.

Only one count was recorded for this clone. The chain recombines TRBV27 with TRBJ1-2; no reliable D call. The germline V gene encodes CDR1 MNHEY and CDR2 SMNVEV (reference sequence). The CDR3 extends over 15 amino acids. V dropped 5 bases and J dropped 8 bases, with 21 bases sitting between them. The DNA for the CDR3 is TGTGCCAGCAGTCCTTTTACTACGGTGAGGGAGGGCTACACCTTC. Residues: CASSPFTTVREGYTF.

The chain employs TRBV5-1 and TRBJ2-3; tentatively, D is TRBD1 (6 bases). V lost 0 bases and J lost 1, with 6 bases in between. CDR3 length: 14 amino acids. The germline CDR1 and CDR2 sequences are SGHRS and YFSETQ. CDR3 in DNA: TGCGCCAGCAGCTTGGACAGGGGCACAGATACGCAGTATTTT. Its translation: CASSLDRGTDTQYF.

The chain carries TRBV9 and TRBJ1-4; 8 positions agree with TRBD1. This CDR3 has 16 residues. J gave up 5 bases and V 3 bases, and 9 bases lay outside the gene matches. The germline V gene has CDR1 SGDLS and CDR2 YYNGEE. In DNA, the CDR3 is TGTGCCAGCAGCGCCTGGGACAGGCCGGCCAATGAAAAACTGTTTTTT. This translates into CASSAWDRPANEKLFF.

This clone occurred once. The chain is built from TRBV24-1 and TRBJ1-5; D may be TRBD1 (5 bases). V was shortened by 0 bases and J by 0 bases, with 20 bases between the two germline ends. This CDR3 is built from 20 residues. From germline, CDR1 is KGHDR and CDR2 SFDVKD. The DNA for the CDR3 is TGTGCCACCAGTGATTTGCATGGGGGGTGGGGAGTCTATAGCAATCAGCCCCAGCATTTT. Translating gives CATSDLHGGWGVYSNQPQHF.

CDR3: CATSDGLASLSYEQYF. The DNA of the CDR3 is TGTGCCACCAGTGACGGACTAGCTTCGCTCTCCTACGAGCAGTACTTC. This sequence joins TRBV24-1 and TRBJ2-7, with 8 nucleotides matching TRBD2. The ends lost 4 bases at V and 0 bases at J; junction bases unmatched: 7. The length of the CDR3 is 16 residues. Germline values: CDR1 KGHDR, CDR2 SFDVKD.

The gene calls are TRBV18 and TRBJ2-5, with 7 bases that match TRBD1. Trimming removed 3 bases from V and 5 bases from J; junction bases left unmatched: 9. This CDR3 comprises 15 residues. In germline, CDR1 is KGHSH, CDR2 LQKENI. The CDR3 here is CASSPNPTGTETQYF. CDR3 DNA: TGTGCCAGCTCACCGAACCCGACAGGGACGGAGACCCAGTACTTC.

The chain combines TRBV19 with TRBJ2-1, with 9 bases matching TRBD2. The CDR3 contains 16 residues. From germline, CDR1 is LNHDA and CDR2 SQIVND (reference sequence). V lost 4 bases, J lost 2 bases, and 6 bases stayed unmatched. CDR3 protein: CASSTQAGGPYNEQFF. CDR3 sequence (DNA): TGTGCCAGTAGTACCCAAGCGGGGGGACCCTACAATGAGCAGTTCTTC. The complete variable domain, with remaining parts taken from reference TRBV19 and TRBJ2-1, reads DGGITQSPKYLFRKEGQNVTLSCEQNLNHDAMYWYRQDPGQGLRLIYYSQIVNDFQKGDIAEGYSVSREKKESFPLTVTSAQKNPTAFYLCASSTQAGGPYNEQFFGPGTRLTVL.

The genes are TRBV10-3 and TRBJ2-5; 13 positions agree with TRBD2. With V trimmed by 8 bases and J by 4 bases, 13 bases remained unmatched. This CDR3 region has 17 residues. Germline lookup yields CDR1 ENHRY and CDR2 SYGVKD. CDR3 amino acids: CAIAPQLAGGPGETQYF. CDR3 sequence (DNA): TGTGCCATCGCCCCACAACTAGCGGGGGGGCCCGGAGAGACCCAGTACTTC.

This clone was observed a single time. The chain links TRBV4-1 to TRBJ2-1; 11 bases line up with TRBD2. The junction had 13 bases not matched to a gene; V was cut back by 4 bases and J by 2 bases. Per germline, CDR1 MGHRA and CDR2 YSYEKL. The CDR3 has 19 residues. CDR3 in amino acids: CASSPKTSGKHLPYNEQFF. CDR3 coding DNA: TGCGCCAGCAGCCCGAAGACTAGCGGGAAACACCTACCCTACAATGAGCAGTTCTTC.

CDR3 nucleotide sequence: TGTGCCAGCAGTTTGATGCGCGGGGAGCAGTACTTC. Translating gives CASSLMRGEQYF. The J gene is TRBJ2-7, the V gene TRBV12-3 or TRBV12-4; weak D call: TRBD2 (5 bases). The CDR3 spans 12 residues. V was cut by 3 bases and J by 7 bases, with 10 bases left in between.

In the case of this clone: An end of the junction differs from the germline gene, which may be a read error. The chain joins TRBV29-1 to TRBJ2-7, with 11 bases matching TRBD1. Germline CDR1 is SQVTM and CDR2 is ANQGSEA. The CDR3 contains 14 residues. CDR3: CSVEGGQGAGEQYF. For the CDR3, the DNA is TGCAGCGTCGAAGGAGGACAGGGGGCAGGGGAGCAGTACTTC.

The chain uses TRBV11-2 and TRBJ2-2; 10 bases match TRBD1. This CDR3 is 18 amino acids long. Germline-derived CDR1 and CDR2 are SGHAT and FQNNGV. J gave up 5 bases and V 3 bases, and 12 bases lay outside the gene matches. The CDR3 DNA follows: TGTGCCAGCAGCTTCCGGGGACAGGGGAAATTACGGACCGGGGAGCTGTTTTTT. Translating gives CASSFRGQGKLRTGELFF.

This clone has just one count. V is TRBV19 and J is TRBJ1-1; D unclear. CDR1 and CDR2 (germline): LNHDA, SQIVND (reference sequence). The V end was cut by 7 bases, the J end by 10 bases, with 13 bases between. CDR3 length equals 11 residues. CDR3 protein: CASIGSGVAFF. The CDR3 nucleotides read TGTGCCAGTATCGGGTCCGGCGTAGCTTTCTTT.

This clone occurred a few times. This chain uses TRBV4-1 with TRBJ1-5; no clear D. This CDR3 contains 15 residues. Germline V gives CDR1 MGHRA, CDR2 YSYEKL. V was cut by 0 bases and J by 4 bases, with 10 bases left in between. The CDR3 is CASSQDAGKNQPQHF. The CDR3 DNA is TGCGCCAGCAGCCAAGATGCGGGAAAGAATCAGCCCCAGCATTTT.

Only one count was recorded for this clone. The V gene is TRBV4-2, the J gene TRBJ1-2; 10 bases are shared with TRBD1. Trimming removed 3 bases from V and 2 bases from J; junction bases left unmatched: 6. Germline values: CDR1 LGHNA, CDR2 YNFKEQ. The CDR3 extends over 16 amino acids. CDR3 in amino acids: CASSHPWTGGNYGYTF. As DNA, the CDR3 is TGTGCCAGCAGCCACCCATGGACAGGGGGAAACTATGGCTACACCTTC.